The entry that follows covers one TCR beta chain sequence. Its specificity is not known. The data originate from a study of OX40 agonist ivuxolimab in advanced cancers. Study-level information: Each patient was given ivuxolimab into a vein every 2 weeks, at 0.01 to 10 mg/kg. Checkpoint inhibitors had been given previously to under 50% of patients. The group had a mean age of about 60 years, ranged from roughly 23 to 90, and was just under 85% male. General study points: Expanded clones belonging to CD8+ T cells outnumbered, on average, those of CD4+.

Per germline, CDR1 SGHTA and CDR2 FQGNSA. V lost 4 bases to trimming and J lost 6 bases, with 10 bases between them. The CDR3 contains 13 residues. Produced via immunoSEQ multiplex PCR; TCRdb's table is partial and in-frame only. Among 70,000 to 95,000 clones listed, 90% were seen once. The genes are TRBV7-2 and TRBJ2-1; perhaps D is TRBD1 or TRBD2 (5 bases each). The origin of this receptor is an adult with an advanced solid tumor such as melanoma, head and neck, liver or kidney cancer. This specimen consisted of CD4+ or CD8+ T cells sorted from blood, obtained in a trial of the OX40 agonist ivuxolimab. CDR3 bases: TGTGCCAGCAGCTCGGGACCAAGCAATGAGCAGTTCTTC. Its protein is CASSSGPSNEQFF.